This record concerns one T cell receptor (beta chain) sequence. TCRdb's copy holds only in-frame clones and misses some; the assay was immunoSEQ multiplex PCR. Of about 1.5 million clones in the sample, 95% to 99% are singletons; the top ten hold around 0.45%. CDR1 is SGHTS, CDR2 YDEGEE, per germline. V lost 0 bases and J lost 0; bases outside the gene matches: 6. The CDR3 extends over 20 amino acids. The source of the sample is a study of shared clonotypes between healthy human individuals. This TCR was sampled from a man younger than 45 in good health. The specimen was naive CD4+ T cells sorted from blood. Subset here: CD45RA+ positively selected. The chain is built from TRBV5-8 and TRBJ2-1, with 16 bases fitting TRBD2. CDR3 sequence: CASSLATGLAGGPSYNEQFF. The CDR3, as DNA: TGTGCCAGCAGCTTGGCCACGGGACTAGCGGGAGGGCCCTCCTACAATGAGCAGTTCTTC.